Listed below are T cell receptor beta chains from one sample, sequenced in a study of a mutant IDH1 vaccine in newly diagnosed glioma. The assay was immunoSEQ multiplex PCR, and TCRdb's table has in-frame clones only and misses some. The profile shows 25,000 to 35,000 clones, 70% to 90% of them singletons. No antigens are known for them. This material consisted of PBMCs, taken from a glioma patient whose treatment included an IDH1 peptide vaccine. These receptors all come from a man aged 35-49 years with glioma. Both conserved end residues are part of each CDR3. D genes are given only for firm matches. Only some rows state a clone size, as once, few, many or a class for expanded clones.

V	D	J	size	DNA	CDR3
TRBV11-2	TRBD1	TRBJ1-1	-	TGTGCCAGCAGCTCCTCAGACAGGGGGGCTATGAACACTGAAGCTTTCTTT	CASSSSDRGAMNTEAFF
TRBV2	-	TRBJ2-7	-	TGTGCCAGCAGGAGGGGCTCCTACGAGCAGTACTTC	CASRRGSYEQYF
TRBV5-1	TRBD2	TRBJ2-1	-	TGCGCCAGCAGCTCGGGACTAGCGGGGTTATACAATGAGCAGTTCTTC	CASSSGLAGLYNEQFF
TRBV9	-	TRBJ2-3	-	TGTGCCAGCAGCGTAGAAGGGGCCTACACAGATACGCAGTATTTT	CASSVEGAYTDTQYF
TRBV10-3	-	TRBJ2-5	once	TGTGCCATCAGTGAGGAGGACAGATCCCTCCAAGAGACCCAGTACTTC	CAISEEDRSLQETQYF
TRBV5-1	-	TRBJ1-1	-	TGCGCCAGCAGTCCGATGCCGAGGAACACTGAAGCTTTCTTT	CASSPMPRNTEAFF
TRBV10-1	-	TRBJ1-1	-	TGCGCCAGCAGTGAGTCCAGCAGGGGCACTGAAGCTTTCTTT	CASSESSRGTEAFF
TRBV11-1	TRBD1	TRBJ2-4	few	TGTGCCAGCAGCCTAGGACAGGGCCTAGCCAAAAACATTCAGTACTTC	CASSLGQGLAKNIQYF
TRBV19	-	TRBJ2-1	-	TGTGCCAGTAGTATTGAAGTGTACTCCTACAATGAGCAGTTCTTC	CASSIEVYSYNEQFF
TRBV5-1	-	TRBJ1-2	once	TGCGCCAGCAGCTTGGGGCCCCCGGACTATGGCTACACCTTC	CASSLGPPDYGYTF
TRBV4-1	-	TRBJ1-1	-	TGCGCCAGCAGCCAAGGGGGCTCGGGCCTGAACACTGAAGCTTTCTTT	CASSQGGSGLNTEAFF
TRBV19	-	TRBJ2-2	-	TGTGCCAGTGGACGGACAATCCCCACCGGGGAGCTGTTTTTT	CASGRTIPTGELFF